The 13 T cell receptor beta chains below were found in one sample sequenced in a study of cytomegalovirus exposure and HLA in healthy donors. 13 Jbeta primers and 60 Vbeta primers were used for the PCR. Generated by immunoSEQ multiplex PCR, the TCRdb table keeps only in-frame clones and is missing some. The sample contains more than 150,000 clones, more than 65% of which appear only once. The sequencing input was PBMCs. All receptors come from a man between 50 and 59 years old in good health and CMV-seronegative.

The chain is built from TRBV6-1 and TRBJ1-2; 10 bases align to TRBD1. The CDR3 length is 15 residues. Per the germline V gene, CDR1 is MNHNS and CDR2 is SASEGT. J lost 4 bases, V lost 4 bases, and 6 bases had no gene match. The CDR3 nucleotides read TGTGCCAGCAGTGGCCAGACAGGGGGCGCCTATGGCTACACCTTC. Protein sequence: CASSGQTGGAYGYTF.

The genes are TRBV18 and TRBJ1-2, with 7 bases fitting TRBD1. V dropped 6 bases and J dropped 3; count of bases not matched to a gene: 7. Germline V gene data show CDR1 as KGHSH and CDR2 as LQKENI. The CDR3 is 14 residues long. As DNA, the CDR3 is TGTGCCAGCTCGGTACAGGGGCTTTACTATGGCTACACCTTC. Translation: CASSVQGLYYGYTF.

This sequence joins TRBV5-1 and TRBJ2-5; maybe TRBD2 (6 bases). The J call is in doubt because the DNA end fits TRBJ2-7 better. This CDR3 is built from 14 residues. The germline V gene encodes CDR1 SGHRS and CDR2 YFSETQ. The CDR3 DNA reads as TGCGCCAGCAGCTTAGCTGGGGGGAGCTACGAGCAGTACTTC. Translation gives CASSLAGGSYEQYF.

This sequence joins TRBV25-1 and TRBJ1-5; D is undetermined. Germline V gene lookup returns CDR1 MGHDK and CDR2 SYGVNS. The length of the CDR3 is 15 residues. The ends were cut back, 6 bases at V and 2 bases at J, with 14 bases in the middle. This CDR3 is CASSSAGGGNQPQHF. CDR3 DNA: TGTGCCAGCAGCTCGGCCGGCGGGGGCAATCAGCCCCAGCATTTT. The full variable domain, its missing parts supplied by reference TRBV25-1 and TRBJ1-5, is EADIYQTPRYLVIGTGKKITLECSQTMGHDKMYWYQQDPGMELHLIHYSYGVNSTEKGDLSSESTVSRIRTEHFPLTLESARPSHTSQYLCASSSAGGGNQPQHFGDGTRLSIL.

The gene calls are TRBV30 and TRBJ1-3, with 7 bases that match TRBD1. The germline V gene encodes CDR1 GTSNPN and CDR2 SVGIG (reference sequence). V lost 2 bases and J lost 4; bases outside the gene matches: 5. CDR3 size: 14 residues. The CDR3 is CAWSPDRAGNTIYF. Here the CDR3 DNA reads TGTGCCTGGAGTCCAGACAGGGCAGGAAACACCATATATTTT.

This chain links TRBV4-3 with TRBJ2-3, with TRBD2 matching 13 bases. The CDR3 length is 17 residues. After removal of 0 bases from V and 1 base from J, the junction contained 1 base not matched to a gene. The germline V gene has CDR1 LGHNA and CDR2 YSLEER. CDR3 residues: CASSQELAGGRTDTQYF. The CDR3 nucleotides are TGCGCCAGCAGCCAAGAACTAGCGGGGGGGCGCACAGATACGCAGTATTTT.

V and J are TRBV19 and TRBJ1-1; unclear D gene. Trimming cost V 3 bases and J 11 bases, with 13 bases left between them. The CDR3 is 12 amino acids. CDR1 and CDR2 (germline): LNHDA, SQIVND (reference sequence). CDR3 amino acids: CASSMWTTTAFF. The CDR3 DNA sequence: TGTGCCAGTAGTATGTGGACTACGACGGCTTTCTTT.

The chain carries TRBV11-2 and TRBJ2-3; 7 bases fit TRBD1. The germline V gene encodes CDR1 SGHAT and CDR2 FQNNGV. The junction had 6 bases not matched to a gene; V was cut back by 5 bases and J by 4 bases. The CDR3 runs 14 residues. The CDR3 sequence: CASSPRTGPDTQYF. DNA for the CDR3: TGTGCCAGCAGCCCCCGGACAGGCCCAGATACGCAGTATTTT.

This clone was seen only once. This chain links TRBV14 with TRBJ2-3; no definite D call. The ends were cut back, 0 bases at V and 4 bases at J, with 8 bases in the middle. Looked up from germline, CDR1 is SGHDN and CDR2 is FVKESK. The CDR3 consists of 14 residues. The CDR3 coding sequence is TGTGCCAGCAGCCAAGATATCCCCCCAGATACGCAGTATTTT. This gives the protein CASSQDIPPDTQYF.

This clone was counted between two and nine times. The sample has other DNA sequences that encode this CDR3 too. V is TRBV7-9 and J is TRBJ2-6; D perhaps matches TRBD1 (5 bases). The CDR3 has 15 amino acids. In germline, CDR1 is SEHNR, CDR2 FQNEAQ (reference sequence). V gave up 1 base and J gave up 2 bases, with 6 bases separating them. In DNA form, the CDR3 reads TGTGCCAGCAGCTTAGAAGGGGCTGGGGCCAACGTCCTGACTTTC. It is translated as CASSLEGAGANVLTF.

The chain carries TRBV19 and TRBJ1-2; the match to TRBD1 covers 7 bases. The CDR3 is 14 amino acids. The J segment lost 2 bases and the V segment lost 5 bases, leaving 5 bases of the junction unmatched. Germline V CDR1 and CDR2: LNHDA, SQIVND (reference sequence). CDR3 DNA: TGTGCCAGTAGTGACAGGGTAGTGAACTATGGCTACACCTTC. Translated: CASSDRVVNYGYTF.

This clone was seen a handful of times. The chain employs TRBV29-1 and TRBJ2-1; 8 bases match TRBD2. This CDR3 spans 16 amino acids. The V gene's germline CDR1 is SQVTM and CDR2 ANQGSEA. Germline trimming cut 7 bases from V and 3 bases from J; bases unmatched to any gene: 14. DNA of the CDR3: TGCAGCGCTGATGGGGGGGCGGGGGGTTTCTACAATGAGCAGTTCTTC. Residues: CSADGGAGGFYNEQFF.

J is TRBJ2-1 and V is TRBV19, with 13 bases matching TRBD2. The CDR3 is made up of 15 amino acids. The germline V gene has CDR1 LNHDA and CDR2 SQIVND (reference sequence). Germline trimming cut 6 bases from V and 8 bases from J; bases unmatched to any gene: 7. As DNA, the CDR3 is TGTGCCAGTAGGGAACTAGCGGGGGGGATTGATGAGCAGTTCTTC. Protein: CASRELAGGIDEQFF.